A single sample gave rise to the 5 T cell receptor beta chains below, sequenced in a study of blood T cells in healthy people across ages. Together with a sample-barcoded 5' primer, a J-beta primer mix was included in a second PCR lasting roughly 6 to 12 cycles. TCRdb processed the 5' RACE reads anew with MiXCR; each CDR3 protein has one entry. The sample lists about a million distinct CDR3 sequences, approximately 38% occurring once. Sequenced input: blood. Receptors were obtained from a man aged 18-30 years in good health.

The J gene is TRBJ1-1, the V gene TRBV3-1; 7 bases agree with TRBD1. V shed 3 bases, J shed 8 bases, and the junction held 15 bases outside the gene matches. This CDR3 region has 16 residues. The V gene's germline CDR1 is LGHDT and CDR2 YNNKEL (reference sequence). This CDR3 reads CASSHSQTGAPGEAFF. The CDR3 DNA follows: TGTGCCAGCAGCCATAGTCAAACAGGGGCCCCCGGGGAAGCTTTCTTT.

In the case of this clonotype: One end of the junction is discordant with germline, which a read error may explain. This chain uses TRBV6-1 with TRBJ1-1; D is undetermined. The CDR3 is 11 amino acids. Germline-derived CDR1 and CDR2 are MNHNS and SASEGT. The CDR3 DNA sequence: TGTGCCAGCAGTGGGCCTCGTAAAGCTTTCTTC. Translating it yields CASSGPRKAFF.

This clonotype was found once. The gene calls are TRBV29-1 and TRBJ2-7, with unresolved D. Trimming pared 3 bases from V and 11 bases from J, leaving 17 bases between. CDR3 length equals 12 residues. Germline V gene data show CDR1 as SQVTM and CDR2 as ANQGSEA. The CDR3 nucleotides read TGCAGCGTTGATAGGGAAAACTTGATCGAGTACTTC. Protein product: CSVDRENLIEYF.

On this clonotype itself: One end of the junction is discordant with germline, which a read error may explain. The chain's CDR3 is CARRRLEGEKNIQYF. The CDR3 DNA reads as TGTGCCCGCAGAAGGCTTGAAGGGGAAAAAAACATTCAGTACTTC. This chain joins TRBV2 and TRBJ2-4; D might be TRBD1 (5 bases). Per germline, CDR1 SNHLY and CDR2 FYNNEI. This CDR3 spans 15 amino acids.

The CDR3 region is CASRFCPGYEQYF. CDR3 bases: TGTGCCAGCAGATTCTGCCCCGGATACGAGCAGTACTTC. J is TRBJ2-7 and V is TRBV12-3 or TRBV12-4; D is ambiguous. This CDR3 is built from 13 residues. The ends were cut back, 6 bases at V and 4 bases at J, with 13 bases in the middle.